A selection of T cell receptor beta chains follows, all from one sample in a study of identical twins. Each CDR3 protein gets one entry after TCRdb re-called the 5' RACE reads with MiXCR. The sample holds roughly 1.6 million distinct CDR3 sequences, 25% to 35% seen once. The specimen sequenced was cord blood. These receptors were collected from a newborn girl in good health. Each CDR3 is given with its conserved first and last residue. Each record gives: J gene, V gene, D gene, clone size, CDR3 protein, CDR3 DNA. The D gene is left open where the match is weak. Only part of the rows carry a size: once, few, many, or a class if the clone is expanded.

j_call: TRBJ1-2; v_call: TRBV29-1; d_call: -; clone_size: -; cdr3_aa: CSVGPTADYGYTF; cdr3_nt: TGCAGCGTTGGGCCGACAGCCGACTATGGCTACACCTTC
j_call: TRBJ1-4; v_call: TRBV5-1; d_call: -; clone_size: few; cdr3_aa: CASTSLPGGEKLFF; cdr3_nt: TGCGCCAGCACGTCGTTACCCGGGGGTGAAAAACTGTTTTTT
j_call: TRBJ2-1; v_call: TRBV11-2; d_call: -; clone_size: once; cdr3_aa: CASRGGQSNEQFF; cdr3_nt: TGTGCCAGTCGCGGAGGACAGAGCAATGAGCAGTTCTTC
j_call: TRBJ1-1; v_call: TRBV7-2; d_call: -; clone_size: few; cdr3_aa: CASSLKTEAFF; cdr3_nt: TGTGCCAGCAGCTTAAAGACTGAAGCTTTCTTT
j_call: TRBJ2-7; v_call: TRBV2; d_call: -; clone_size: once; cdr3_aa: CASSDQLPGASSYNEQYF; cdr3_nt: TGTGCCAGCAGTGATCAGCTGCCGGGGGCCTCCTCCTACAATGAGCAGTACTTC
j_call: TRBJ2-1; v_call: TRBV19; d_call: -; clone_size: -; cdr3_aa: CASSILQRLNEQFF; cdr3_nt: TGTGCCAGTAGTATATTGCAGCGGCTCAATGAGCAGTTCTTC
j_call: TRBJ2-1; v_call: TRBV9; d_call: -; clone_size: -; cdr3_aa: CASSLKHWPNEQFF; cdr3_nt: TGTGCCAGCAGCCTAAAGCATTGGCCCAATGAGCAGTTCTTC
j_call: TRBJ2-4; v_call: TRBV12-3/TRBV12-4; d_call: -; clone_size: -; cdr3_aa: CASSPGVLAKNIQYF; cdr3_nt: TGTGCCAGCAGTCCAGGGGTCCTAGCCAAAAACATTCAGTACTTC
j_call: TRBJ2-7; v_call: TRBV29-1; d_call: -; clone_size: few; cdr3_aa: CSVSTRYEQYF; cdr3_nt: TGCAGCGTTTCTACTAGGTACGAGCAGTACTTC
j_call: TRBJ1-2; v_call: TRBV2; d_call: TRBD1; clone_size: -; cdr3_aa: CAGGGYGRYTF; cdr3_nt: TGTGCCGGAGGGGGCTACGGGCGCTACACCTTC
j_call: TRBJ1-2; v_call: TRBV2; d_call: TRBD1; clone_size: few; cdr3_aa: CASRRTGRYYGYTF; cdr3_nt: TGTGCCAGCAGGAGGACAGGACGCTACTATGGCTACACCTTC
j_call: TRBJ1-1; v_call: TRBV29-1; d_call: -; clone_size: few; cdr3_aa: CSLSPRTEAFF; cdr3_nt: TGCAGCTTAAGTCCCCGCACTGAAGCTTTCTTT
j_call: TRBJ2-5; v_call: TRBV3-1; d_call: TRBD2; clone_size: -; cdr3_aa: CASSQAGGMENEQYF; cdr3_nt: TGTGCCAGCAGCCAAGCGGGGGGGATGGAGAATGAGCAGTACTTC
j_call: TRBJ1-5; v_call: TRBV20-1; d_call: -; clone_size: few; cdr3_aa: CSARVAQGQPQHF; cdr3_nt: TGCAGTGCTAGAGTGGCTCAAGGGCAGCCCCAGCATTTT
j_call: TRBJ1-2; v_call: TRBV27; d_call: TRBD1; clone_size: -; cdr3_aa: CASSPSIGTANYGYTF; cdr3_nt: TGTGCCAGCAGCCCCTCGATAGGGACAGCTAACTATGGCTACACCTTC
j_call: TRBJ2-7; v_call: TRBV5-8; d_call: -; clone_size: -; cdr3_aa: CASSQVLRDIPFAYEQYF; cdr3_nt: TGTGCCAGCAGCCAGGTTTTACGGGACATCCCATTCGCCTACGAGCAGTACTTC
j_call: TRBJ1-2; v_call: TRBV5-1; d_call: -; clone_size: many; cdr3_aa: CASSPDANYGYTF; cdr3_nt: TGCGCCAGCAGCCCCGACGCTAACTATGGCTACACCTTC
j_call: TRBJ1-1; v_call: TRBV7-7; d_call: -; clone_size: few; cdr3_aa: CASRGVGAFF; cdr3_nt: TGTGCCAGCCGAGGGGTAGGAGCTTTCTTT
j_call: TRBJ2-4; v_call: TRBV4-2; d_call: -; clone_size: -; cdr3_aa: CASSPLWDSGQYF; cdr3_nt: TGTGCCAGCAGCCCGCTTTGGGACTCTGGGCAGTACTTC
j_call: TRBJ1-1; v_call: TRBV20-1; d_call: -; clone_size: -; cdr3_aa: CSARAVLNTEAFF; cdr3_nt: TGCAGTGCTAGAGCAGTGCTGAACACTGAAGCTTTCTTT
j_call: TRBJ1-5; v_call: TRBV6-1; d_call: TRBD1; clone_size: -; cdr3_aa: CASTRDSRYSNQPQHF; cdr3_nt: TGTGCCAGCACTCGGGACAGCAGATATAGCAATCAGCCCCAGCATTTT
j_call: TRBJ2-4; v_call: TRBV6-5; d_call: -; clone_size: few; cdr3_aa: CASSQRLVSKNIQYF; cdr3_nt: TGTGCCAGCAGCCAACGACTAGTCTCCAAAAACATTCAGTACTTC
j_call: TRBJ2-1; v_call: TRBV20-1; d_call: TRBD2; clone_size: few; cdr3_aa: CSARVGELAGAYNEQFF; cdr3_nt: TGCAGTGCTAGAGTGGGGGAACTAGCGGGAGCCTACAATGAGCAGTTCTTC
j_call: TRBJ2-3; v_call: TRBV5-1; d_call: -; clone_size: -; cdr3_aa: CASSLVADPGADTQYF; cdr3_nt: TGCGCCAGCAGCTTGGTGGCGGACCCCGGGGCAGATACGCAGTATTTT
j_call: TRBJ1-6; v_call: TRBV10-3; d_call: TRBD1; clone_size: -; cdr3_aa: CAISPTGTSSYNSPLHF; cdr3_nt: TGTGCCATCAGCCCGACAGGGACGAGCTCCTATAATTCACCCCTCCACTTT
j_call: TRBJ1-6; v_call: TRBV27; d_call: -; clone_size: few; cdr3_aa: CASSLWPAPPHF; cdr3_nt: TGTGCCAGCAGTTTATGGCCGGCACCCCCCCACTTT
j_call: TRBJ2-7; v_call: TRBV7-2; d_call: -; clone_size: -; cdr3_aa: CASGLGRRYEQYF; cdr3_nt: TGTGCCAGCGGCTTAGGAAGGCGGTACGAGCAGTACTTC
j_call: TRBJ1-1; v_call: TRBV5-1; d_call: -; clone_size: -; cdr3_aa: CASRFGRGTEAFF; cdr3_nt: TGCGCCAGCAGATTTGGGCGCGGGACTGAAGCTTTCTTT
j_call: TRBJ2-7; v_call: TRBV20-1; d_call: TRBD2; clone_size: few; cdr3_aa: CSARDRGRAYEQYF; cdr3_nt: TGCAGTGCTAGAGATCGCGGGAGGGCCTACGAGCAGTACTTC
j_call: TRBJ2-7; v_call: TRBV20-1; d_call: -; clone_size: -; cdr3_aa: CSARGRLGYEQYF; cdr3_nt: TGCAGTGCTCGGGGTAGACTGGGATACGAGCAGTACTTC
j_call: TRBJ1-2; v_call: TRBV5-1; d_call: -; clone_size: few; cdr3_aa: CTSTVDTNYGYTF; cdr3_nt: TGCACCAGCACCGTAGACACTAACTATGGCTACACCTTC
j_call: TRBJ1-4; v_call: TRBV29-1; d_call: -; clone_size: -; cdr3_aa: CSAQWGHNEKLFF; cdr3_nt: TGCAGCGCCCAATGGGGTCATAATGAAAAACTGTTTTTT
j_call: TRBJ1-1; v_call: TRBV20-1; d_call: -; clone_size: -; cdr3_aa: CSALPTSNTEAFF; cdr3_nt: TGCAGTGCCCTCCCAACTTCGAACACTGAAGCTTTCTTT
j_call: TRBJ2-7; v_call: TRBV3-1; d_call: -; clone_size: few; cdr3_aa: CASRSDKAYEQYF; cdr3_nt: TGTGCCAGCAGGTCGGACAAAGCCTACGAGCAGTACTTC
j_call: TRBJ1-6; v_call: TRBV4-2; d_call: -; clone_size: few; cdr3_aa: CASSQERGSPLHF; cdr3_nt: TGTGCCAGCAGCCAAGAAAGGGGGTCACCCCTCCACTTT
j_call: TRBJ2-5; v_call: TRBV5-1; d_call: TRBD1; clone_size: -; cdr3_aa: CASSSGQGFWETQYF; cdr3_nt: TGCGCCAGCAGCTCGGGACAGGGGTTTTGGGAGACCCAGTACTTC
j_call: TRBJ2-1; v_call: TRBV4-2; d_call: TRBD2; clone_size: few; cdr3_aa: CASSQERYRGGHYGEQFF; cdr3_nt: TGTGCCAGCAGCCAAGAGCGTTACCGCGGGGGGCACTACGGTGAGCAGTTCTTC
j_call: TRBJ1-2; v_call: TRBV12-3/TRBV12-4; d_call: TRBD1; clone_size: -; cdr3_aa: CASRFPPGQGNYGYTF; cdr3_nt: TGTGCCAGCAGGTTCCCTCCGGGACAGGGGAACTATGGCTACACCTTC
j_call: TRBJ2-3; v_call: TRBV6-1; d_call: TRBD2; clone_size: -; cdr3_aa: CASRGLPLAGTDTQYF; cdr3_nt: TGTGCCAGCAGGGGACTACCCTTAGCTGGCACAGATACGCAGTATTTT
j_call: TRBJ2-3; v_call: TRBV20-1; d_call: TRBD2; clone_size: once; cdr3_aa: CSATRTSGIPTQYF; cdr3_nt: TGCAGTGCTACGAGGACTAGCGGGATTCCTACGCAGTATTTT
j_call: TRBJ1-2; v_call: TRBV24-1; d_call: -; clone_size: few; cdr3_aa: CATPHGHPGYGYTF; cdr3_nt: TGTGCCACCCCTCACGGGCATCCCGGCTATGGCTACACCTTC
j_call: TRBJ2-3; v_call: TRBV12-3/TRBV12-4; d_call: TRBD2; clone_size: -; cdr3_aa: CASSFGGRAEDTQYF; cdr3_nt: TGTGCCAGCAGTTTTGGCGGGAGGGCCGAAGATACGCAGTATTTT
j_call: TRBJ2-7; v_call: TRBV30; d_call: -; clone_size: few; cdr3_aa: CAWRSSYEQYF; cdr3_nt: TGTGCCTGGAGGAGCTCCTACGAGCAGTACTTC
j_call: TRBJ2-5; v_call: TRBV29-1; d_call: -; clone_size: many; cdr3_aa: CSVHGPPAQETQYF; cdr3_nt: TGCAGCGTTCATGGACCGCCCGCTCAAGAGACCCAGTACTTC
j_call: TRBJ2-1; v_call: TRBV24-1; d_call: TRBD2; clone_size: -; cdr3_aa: CATSEGVPGLAGVSAYNEQFF; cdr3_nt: TGTGCCACCAGTGAAGGGGTGCCGGGACTAGCGGGAGTTAGCGCCTACAATGAGCAGTTCTTC
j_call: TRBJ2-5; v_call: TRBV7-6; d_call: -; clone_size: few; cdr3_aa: CASSLRWQETQYF; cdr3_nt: TGTGCCAGCAGCCTCCGTTGGCAAGAGACCCAGTACTTC
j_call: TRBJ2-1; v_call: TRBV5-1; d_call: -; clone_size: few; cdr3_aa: CASSLAVRAIYNEQFF; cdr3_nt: TGCGCCAGCAGCTTGGCCGTGCGGGCTATCTACAATGAGCAGTTCTTC
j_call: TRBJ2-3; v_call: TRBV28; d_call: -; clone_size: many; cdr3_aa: CASSPKPSTQYF; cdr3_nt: TGTGCCAGCAGTCCCAAGCCCAGTACGCAGTATTTT
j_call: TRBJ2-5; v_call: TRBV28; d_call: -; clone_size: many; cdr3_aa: CASRDSEQETQYF; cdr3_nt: TGTGCCAGCAGGGACAGTGAACAAGAGACCCAGTACTTC
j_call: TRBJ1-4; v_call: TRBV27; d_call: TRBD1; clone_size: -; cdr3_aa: CASSTGVLRYGEKLFF; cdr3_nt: TGTGCCAGCAGTACAGGGGTACTGCGATATGGGGAAAAACTGTTTTTT
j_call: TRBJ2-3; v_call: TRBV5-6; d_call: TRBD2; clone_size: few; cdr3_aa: CASSFLGLAGGPDTQYF; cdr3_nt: TGTGCCAGCAGCTTCCTAGGACTAGCGGGGGGGCCGGATACGCAGTATTTT